The 25 T cell receptor beta chains listed next were all sequenced from one sample in a study of cytomegalovirus exposure and HLA in healthy donors. It was with 60 Vbeta and 13 Jbeta primers that the PCR ran. Measured with immunoSEQ multiplex PCR; TCRdb has only the in-frame clones, and not every one. The table includes 150,000 to 200,000 clones, 79% detected once. Material: PBMCs. The source is a woman in her twenties or thirties in good health and CMV-seropositive.

This clone was counted a few times. The chain has TRBV27 and TRBJ1-4; perhaps TRBD1 as D (5 bases). V was shortened by 9 bases and J by 0 bases, with 11 bases between the two germline ends. CDR1 MNHEY and CDR2 SMNVEV come from the germline V gene (reference sequence). This CDR3 contains 14 residues. CDR3 sequence (DNA): TGTGCCAGTCGTAAAGGGGCAACTAATGAAAAACTGTTTTTT. Protein: CASRKGATNEKLFF.

This chain joins TRBV4-1 and TRBJ1-1, with D possibly being TRBD1 (5 bases). V lost 1 base to trimming and J lost 3 bases, with 9 bases between them. The CDR3 runs 14 residues. Germline V gene lookup returns CDR1 MGHRA and CDR2 YSYEKL. CDR3: CASSQGDSHTEAFF. The CDR3 DNA reads as TGCGCCAGCAGCCAAGGTGACAGTCACACTGAAGCTTTCTTT.

This sequence joins TRBV10-3 and TRBJ2-7; TRBD2 matches 8 bases. This CDR3 is built from 14 residues. The J segment lost 6 bases and the V segment lost 11 bases, leaving 15 bases of the junction unmatched. The germline V gene encodes CDR1 ENHRY and CDR2 SYGVKD. DNA of the CDR3: TGTGCCGTGTCCGGGAGGGCCGGGGTCGTCGAGCAGTACTTC. Amino acids: CAVSGRAGVVEQYF.

The chain joins TRBV29-1 to TRBJ2-7; D gene unclear. This CDR3 contains 12 residues. Germline loops: CDR1 SQVTM, CDR2 ANQGSEA. The V gene lost 7 bases and the J gene lost 1 base, with 11 bases spanning the gap. Here the CDR3 reads CSARFPSYEQYF. The DNA of the CDR3 is TGCAGCGCTAGGTTCCCTTCCTACGAGCAGTACTTC.

This clone was seen a single time. The chain recombines TRBV5-1 with TRBJ2-1; D is unclear. This CDR3 has 14 residues. V gave up 4 bases and J gave up 4 bases, with 12 bases separating them. Per the germline V gene, CDR1 is SGHRS and CDR2 is YFSETQ. The CDR3 bases are TGCGCCAGCAGCGTCGTAAGCGAGTACAATGAGCAGTTCTTC. The encoded protein is CASSVVSEYNEQFF. The full variable domain, completed using reference TRBV5-1 and TRBJ2-1, is KAGVTQTPRYLIKTRGQQVTLSCSPISGHRSVSWYQQTPGQGLQFLFEYFSETQRNKGNFPGRFSGRQFSNSRSEMNVSTLELGDSALYLCASSVVSEYNEQFFGPGTRLTVL.

The chain combines TRBV5-1 with TRBJ2-5, with 10 nucleotides matching TRBD2. Losses at the gene ends were 0 bases for V and 4 bases for J; bases not matched to a gene: 3. Per the germline V gene, CDR1 is SGHRS and CDR2 is YFSETQ. The CDR3 runs to 15 residues. The CDR3 DNA is TGCGCCAGCAGCTTGGAGATAGCGGGAGGAGAGACCCAGTACTTC. Translation gives CASSLEIAGGETQYF.

This clone has only a few counts. This chain links TRBV5-1 with TRBJ2-3; D not resolved. Germline assignment: CDR1 SGHRS and CDR2 YFSETQ. There are 13 residues in the CDR3. V shed 0 bases and J shed 6 bases, with 8 bases lying between them. The CDR3 coding sequence is TGCGCCAGCAGCTTGGGAGCCCCGGATACGCAGTATTTT. The encoded protein is CASSLGAPDTQYF.

The rearrangement links TRBV30 to TRBJ2-1, with a tentative D call TRBD2 (6 bases). This CDR3 is built from 15 residues. Germline lookup yields CDR1 GTSNPN and CDR2 SVGIG (reference sequence). V was cut by 0 bases and J by 0 bases, with 9 bases left in between. This chain's CDR3 is CAWSVRGSSYNEQFF. The DNA for the CDR3 is TGTGCCTGGAGTGTACGGGGGAGCTCCTACAATGAGCAGTTCTTC.

J is TRBJ2-1 and V is TRBV9, with 9 bases fitting TRBD1. The CDR3 spans 15 residues. Germline lookup yields CDR1 SGDLS and CDR2 YYNGEE. After removal of 4 bases from V and 9 bases from J, the junction contained 11 bases not matched to a gene. This CDR3 is CASSRGQGPLSEQFF. CDR3 bases: TGTGCCAGCAGCCGGGGACAGGGCCCATTAAGTGAGCAGTTCTTC.

The V gene is TRBV5-4, the J gene TRBJ2-3; D not certain. The CDR3 is made up of 11 amino acids. Germline CDR1 is SGHNT and CDR2 is YYREEE (reference sequence). V lost 6 bases to trimming and J lost 5 bases, with 7 bases between them. In DNA form, the CDR3 reads TGTGCCAGCACCCTAGGAGATACGCAGTATTTT. Its translation: CASTLGDTQYF.

The sample holds a few counts of this clone. The chain links TRBV4-3 to TRBJ2-5; 9 nucleotides match TRBD1. V shed 5 bases and J 1 base; nucleotides not matched to a gene: 5. Germline assignment: CDR1 LGHNA and CDR2 YSLEER. The CDR3 contains 15 residues. CDR3 sequence reads: CASSYRTGVQETQYF. In nucleotides, the CDR3 is TGCGCCAGCAGCTACCGGACAGGGGTCCAAGAGACCCAGTACTTC.

As regards this clone: Other DNA sequences from this sample encode an identical CDR3 as well. This sequence joins TRBV7-9 and TRBJ2-7, with D unclear. The germline gives CDR1 SEHNR, CDR2 FQNEAQ (reference sequence). There are 13 residues in the CDR3. Trimming pared 1 base from V and 2 bases from J, leaving 6 bases between. The CDR3 protein is CASSLGGTYEQYF. The CDR3 DNA follows: TGTGCCAGCAGCTTAGGTGGCACCTACGAGCAGTACTTC. The full variable domain, rest sourced from reference TRBV7-9 and TRBJ2-7, is DTGVSQNPRHKITKRGQNVTFRCDPISEHNRLYWYRQTLGQGPEFLTYFQNEAQLEKSRLLSDRFSAERPKGSFSTLEIQRTEQGDSAMYLCASSLGGTYEQYFGPGTRLTVT.

The chain has TRBV6-5 and TRBJ1-1, with D hard to call. This CDR3 is built from 12 residues. The germline V and J ends were trimmed by 7 bases and 7 bases, with 13 bases remaining between them. Germline V gene data show CDR1 as MNHEY and CDR2 as SVGAGI. As DNA, the CDR3 is TGTGCCAGCAACGATGAGGGCGTTGAAGCTTTCTTT. Residues: CASNDEGVEAFF.

This chain joins TRBV4-1 and TRBJ1-5; no firm D call. Trimming stripped 1 base from V and 7 bases from J, with 11 bases between. Germline loops: CDR1 MGHRA, CDR2 YSYEKL. The CDR3 totals 14 residues. This CDR3 reads CASSQGTAGQPQHF. The CDR3 DNA sequence: TGCGCCAGCAGCCAAGGGACGGCGGGCCAGCCCCAGCATTTT.

This chain connects TRBV5-1 to TRBJ2-2; D ambiguous. Germline assignment: CDR1 SGHRS and CDR2 YFSETQ. The CDR3 runs 15 residues. V lost 6 bases, J lost 5 bases, and 17 bases lay in between. The CDR3 spells CASNLNAEPTGELFF. CDR3 nucleotides: TGCGCCAGCAACCTAAACGCCGAACCTACCGGGGAGCTGTTTTTT.

The genes are TRBV11-2 and TRBJ2-7; 8 bases align to TRBD2. Germline-derived CDR1 and CDR2 are SGHAT and FQNNGV. J was trimmed by 1 base and V by 2 bases; bases with no gene match: 4. The CDR3 loop spans 15 amino acids. The CDR3 here is CASSLSAGVSYEQYF. The CDR3 DNA reads TGTGCCAGCAGCTTATCAGCGGGAGTGTCCTACGAGCAGTACTTC. Combining the CDR3 with reference TRBV11-2 and TRBJ2-7 gives the whole variable domain EAGVAQSPRYKIIEKRQSVAFWCNPISGHATLYWYQQILGQGPKLLIQFQNNGVVDDSQLPKDRFSAERLKGVDSTLKIQPAKLEDSAVYLCASSLSAGVSYEQYFGPGTRLTVT.

The chain's CDR3 is CSVEDASGYEQYF. In DNA form, the CDR3 reads TGCAGCGTTGAAGATGCTAGCGGATACGAGCAGTACTTC. The rearrangement joins TRBV29-1 to TRBJ2-7; TRBD2 agrees at 7 bases. Germline V gene data show CDR1 as SQVTM and CDR2 as ANQGSEA. Trimming at V came to 0 bases and at J to 4 bases, leaving 3 bases not matched to a gene. CDR3 length: 13 amino acids.

This chain uses TRBV29-1 with TRBJ1-5, with D perhaps TRBD1 (6 bases). The CDR3 is made up of 13 amino acids. CDR1 is SQVTM, CDR2 ANQGSEA, per germline. V lost 2 bases and J lost 4, with 9 bases in between. The CDR3 sequence: CSVEQGRNQPQHF. CDR3 DNA sequence: TGCAGCGTTGAACAGGGGAGAAATCAGCCCCAGCATTTT. Using reference TRBV29-1 and TRBJ1-5 for the parts outside the CDR3, the full variable domain is SAVISQKPSRDICQRGTSLTIQCQVDSQVTMMFWYRQQPGQSLTLIATANQGSEATYESGFVIDKFPISRPNLTFSTLTVSNMSPEDSSIYLCSVEQGRNQPQHFGDGTRLSIL.

The gene calls are TRBV6-5 and TRBJ1-1, with D perhaps matching TRBD1 (6 bases). Trimming cost V 8 bases and J 5 bases, with 15 bases left between them. The CDR3 has 13 amino acids. Germline V gives CDR1 MNHEY, CDR2 SVGAGI. The CDR3 loop is CASRLAGETEAFF. The CDR3 DNA reads TGTGCCAGCCGACTAGCAGGGGAAACTGAAGCTTTCTTT.

The CDR3 DNA is TGTGCCAGCAGTAGGGACAGGAGCACAGATACGCAGTATTTT. Protein: CASSRDRSTDTQYF. This sequence joins TRBV2 and TRBJ2-3, with 8 nucleotides matching TRBD1. CDR1 is SNHLY, CDR2 FYNNEI, per germline. The CDR3 runs 14 residues. The V and J ends lost 5 bases and 0 bases, in that order; junction bases with no gene match: 1. Supplemented by reference TRBV2 and TRBJ2-3, the full variable domain reads EPEVTQTPSHQVTQMGQEVILRCVPISNHLYFYWYRQILGQKVEFLVSFYNNEISEKSEIFDDQFSVERPDGSNFTLKIRSTKLEDSAMYFCASSRDRSTDTQYFGPGTRLTVL.

The rearrangement links TRBV30 to TRBJ1-1; D is undetermined. This CDR3 has 14 amino acids. V was pared by 0 bases and J by 0 bases, with 8 bases between. The germline CDR1 and CDR2 sequences are GTSNPN and SVGIG (reference sequence). The CDR3 here is CAWSVVRLNTEAFF. Here the CDR3 DNA reads TGTGCCTGGAGTGTAGTCAGATTGAACACTGAAGCTTTCTTT.

The CDR3 DNA is TGTGCCAGCAGCTTAGAGCCCGGGAATAGTGAAGCTTTCTTT. Its translation is CASSLEPGNSEAFF. This sequence joins TRBV7-2 and TRBJ1-1; D gene unclear. The CDR3 extends over 14 amino acids. Between the trimmed V and J ends, which lost 1 base and 7 bases, there was a span of 13 bases. Germline V CDR1 and CDR2: SGHTA, FQGNSA.

The rearrangement joins TRBV12-5 to TRBJ1-2; D remains ambiguous. The CDR3 contains 12 residues. CDR1 and CDR2 (germline): LGHNT, FRNRAP. The germline V and J ends were trimmed by 5 bases and 8 bases, with 12 bases remaining between them. The DNA for the CDR3 is TGTGCTAGTGGTGAACCGGGGAGAGGCTACACCTTC. Protein product: CASGEPGRGYTF. The variable domain in full, completed from reference TRBV12-5 and TRBJ1-2, reads DARVTQTPRHKVTEMGQEVTMRCQPILGHNTVFWYRQTMMQGLELLAYFRNRAPLDDSGMPKDRFSAEMPDATLATLKIQPSEPRDSAVYFCASGEPGRGYTFGSGTRLTVV.

This chain uses TRBV15 with TRBJ1-4; D is uncertain. The V gene's germline CDR1 is LNHNV and CDR2 YYDKDF (reference sequence). Trimming left V 6 bases short and J 3 bases short, with 11 bases between. The CDR3 totals 14 residues. CDR3 residues: CATRETAANEKLFF. CDR3 nucleotide sequence: TGTGCCACCAGGGAGACCGCGGCTAATGAAAAACTGTTTTTT.

This clone was found once. The chain links TRBV2 to TRBJ2-1; D may be TRBD1 (5 bases). The germline V gene encodes CDR1 SNHLY and CDR2 FYNNEI. The V and J ends lost 4 bases and 4 bases respectively, with 14 bases between them. The CDR3 is 15 residues long. The DNA for the CDR3 is TGTGCCAGCAGTGGTGGACAAGCCCGGTACAATGAGCAGTTCTTC. It yields the protein CASSGGQARYNEQFF.